The 7 T cell receptor beta chains below all came from one sample that was sequenced in a study of PD-L1 blockade in urothelial cancer. Time point specified: pretreatment peripheral blood. The assay was immunoSEQ multiplex PCR, and TCRdb's table has in-frame clones only and misses some. The sample lists some 50,000 clones, 70% to 90% seen once, with about 14% in the top ten. This specimen consisted of PBMCs, obtained around atezolizumab (anti-PD-L1) treatment. The receptors come from a woman aged 55-70 years with urothelial cancer.

This clone has just one count. The V and J genes are TRBV27 and TRBJ2-2; the D gene is possibly TRBD1 (6 bases). The length of the CDR3 is 15 residues. Germline values: CDR1 MNHEY, CDR2 SMNVEV (reference sequence). V was cut by 6 bases and J by 7 bases, with 18 bases left in between. The CDR3 DNA is TGTGCCAGCAGGTTGGCAACAGGGAATCGCGGGGAGCTGTTTTTT. Translated: CASRLATGNRGELFF.

The chain carries TRBV19 and TRBJ1-6; no definite D call. Germline V lookup: CDR1 LNHDA, CDR2 SQIVND (reference sequence). The CDR3 covers 17 residues. Trimming cost V 8 bases and J 0 bases, with 17 bases left between them. This CDR3 reads CASPLTSISSYNSPLHF. For the CDR3, the DNA is TGTGCCAGTCCCCTGACTTCGATCAGCTCCTATAATTCACCCCTCCACTTT.

J is TRBJ2-5 and V is TRBV5-6; tentative D call: TRBD2 (7 bases). Per the germline V gene, CDR1 is SGHDT and CDR2 is YYEEEE. The ends were cut back, 4 bases at V and 5 bases at J, with 18 bases in the middle. The CDR3 is 15 residues long. CDR3 sequence (DNA): TGTGCCAGCAGCCTATCACGGGGGGCTTGGGAGACCCAGTACTTC. Translation: CASSLSRGAWETQYF.

The table lists this clone with a few counts. The rearrangement joins TRBV19 to TRBJ1-5; the D gene is possibly TRBD1 (6 bases). This CDR3 has 13 residues. The germline V gene has CDR1 LNHDA and CDR2 SQIVND (reference sequence). Between the trimmed V and J ends, which lost 5 bases and 5 bases, there was a span of 10 bases. The CDR3 is CASSEGVDQPQHF. In nucleotides, the CDR3 is TGTGCCAGTAGTGAGGGGGTGGATCAGCCCCAGCATTTT.

A few counts support this clone. This chain links TRBV5-4 with TRBJ2-5, with a tentative D call TRBD1 (5 bases). The V gene's germline CDR1 is SGHNT and CDR2 YYREEE (reference sequence). The CDR3 has 16 amino acids. Trimming cost V 4 bases and J 5 bases, with 21 bases left between them. CDR3 region: CASSPTGLRVFETQYF. Here the CDR3 DNA reads TGTGCCAGCAGCCCCACAGGTTTACGTGTGTTCGAGACCCAGTACTTC.

The V and J genes are TRBV7-7 and TRBJ2-2, with D perhaps TRBD2 (6 bases). The ends were cut back, 1 base at V and 1 base at J, with 13 bases in the middle. CDR3 length equals 17 residues. From germline, CDR1 is SSHAT and CDR2 FNYEAQ (reference sequence). CDR3 amino acids: CASSLVVADWNTGELFF. The DNA of the CDR3 is TGTGCCAGCAGCTTAGTCGTAGCGGACTGGAACACCGGGGAGCTGTTTTTT.

The J gene is TRBJ2-3, the V gene TRBV6-4; D perhaps matches TRBD2 (6 bases). This CDR3 spans 15 amino acids. V shed 7 bases and J shed 0 bases, with 14 bases lying between them. Germline values: CDR1 MRHNA, CDR2 SNTAGT. This chain's CDR3 is CASKFVAGSTDTQYF. Here the CDR3 DNA reads TGTGCCAGCAAGTTTGTCGCGGGGAGCACAGATACGCAGTATTTT.